The 20 T cell receptor beta chains given below trace back to one sample, sequenced in a study of blood T cell repertoires in COVID-19 (dated by TCRdb to the early 2020s). The library relied on the immunoSEQ multiplex PCR assay. TCRdb holds this immuneACCESS table with in-frame rearrangements only. Some clones are missing; in checked studies, unresolved V genes explain under half, and the rest has no known cause. This sample is represented by hundreds of thousands of clones; about 88% of them were singletons. The top ten clonotypes cover roughly 0.84% of the sample. Sample: peripheral blood. These receptors originate from a man younger than 35 with COVID-19, enrolled during active disease.

The chain recombines TRBV11-2 with TRBJ1-2; 7 bases map to TRBD1. Germline CDR1 is SGHAT and CDR2 is FQNNGV. The J segment lost 4 bases and the V segment lost 5 bases, leaving 7 bases of the junction unmatched. This CDR3 spans 14 amino acids. The CDR3 loop reads CASSLTGRFYGYTF. The CDR3 coding sequence is TGTGCCAGCAGCCTGACAGGGCGTTTCTATGGCTACACCTTC.

The chain joins TRBV6-4 to TRBJ2-5, with 7 bases matching TRBD2. V shed 0 bases, J shed 2 bases, and the junction held 18 bases outside the gene matches. The length of the CDR3 is 20 residues. Germline loops: CDR1 MRHNA, CDR2 SNTAGT. For the CDR3, the DNA is TGTGCCAGCAGTGACTCGATCGGGGGGAGGACTGATAAAAGTCAAGAGACCCAGTACTTC. Translating it yields CASSDSIGGRTDKSQETQYF.

This rearrangement joins TRBV7-8 to TRBJ2-3; 12 bases match TRBD1. J was trimmed by 4 bases and V by 5 bases; bases with no gene match: 7. The CDR3 is 16 amino acids. The germline CDR1 and CDR2 sequences are SGHVS and FQNEAQ. CDR3 nucleotides: TGTGCCAGCAGCCCGACTGGGACAGGGGGCCCAGATACGCAGTATTTT. Translated: CASSPTGTGGPDTQYF.

The CDR3 is CAISEAQRLHEQFF. In DNA form, the CDR3 reads TGTGCCATCAGTGAGGCCCAGCGGTTGCATGAGCAGTTCTTC. The chain combines TRBV10-3 with TRBJ2-1; tentative D call: TRBD2 (5 bases). With 2 bases removed from V and 8 bases from J, the gap between germline ends came to 13 bases. Germline loops: CDR1 ENHRY, CDR2 SYGVKD. CDR3 size: 14 residues.

V is TRBV3-1 (or the pseudogene TRBV3-2) and J is TRBJ1-3; the D is unclear. V shed 5 bases and J shed 4 bases, with 15 bases lying between them. Germline assignment: CDR1 LGHDT and CDR2 YNNKEL (reference sequence). The CDR3 extends over 15 amino acids. The CDR3 DNA sequence: TGTGCCAGCAGCGATCCGGCGAGAGGCGGAAACACCATATATTTT. It yields the protein CASSDPARGGNTIYF.

The chain carries TRBV11-3 and TRBJ2-3; the D gene is possibly TRBD2 (6 bases). Germline loops: CDR1 SGHNT, CDR2 YENEEA. Trimming left V 6 bases short and J 6 bases short, with 13 bases between. The CDR3 spans 13 residues. The CDR3 DNA is TGTGCCAGCAGTTCGGAGGGCCCTGATACGCAGTATTTT. This encodes CASSSEGPDTQYF.

The chain joins TRBV2 to TRBJ2-1; TRBD1 aligns across 7 bases. With V trimmed by 7 bases and J by 5 bases, 5 bases remained unmatched. Germline-derived CDR1 and CDR2 are SNHLY and FYNNEI. This CDR3 spans 13 amino acids. DNA for the CDR3: TGTGCCAGCATGGGGACAGCCAACAATGAGCAGTTCTTC. Its protein is CASMGTANNEQFF.

The V and J genes are TRBV28 and TRBJ2-3; 9 bases match TRBD2. The V gene's germline CDR1 is MDHEN and CDR2 SYDVKM. This CDR3 comprises 17 residues. V gave up 7 bases and J gave up 6 bases; unmatched junction bases: 17. In nucleotides, the CDR3 is TGTGCCAGCATTTTGTACGGTGGGGCGGGGGGGCAGGATACGCAGTATTTT. Amino acids: CASILYGGAGGQDTQYF.

The rearrangement joins TRBV13 to TRBJ1-4, with TRBD1 matching 7 bases. The length of the CDR3 is 16 residues. The trim removed 0 bases at V and 3 bases at J, leaving 4 bases unmatched. CDR1 and CDR2 from the germline V gene are PRHDT and FYEKMQ (reference sequence). CDR3 in amino acids: CASSLGDRFSNEKLFF. The CDR3 region has the DNA TGTGCCAGCAGCTTAGGGGACAGGTTCTCTAATGAAAAACTGTTTTTT. The full variable domain, completed using reference TRBV13 and TRBJ1-4, is AAGVIQSPRHLIKEKRETATLKCYPIPRHDTVYWYQQGPGQDPQFLISFYEKMQSDKGSIPDRFSAQQFSDYHSELNMSSLELGDSALYFCASSLGDRFSNEKLFFGSGTQLSVL.

The V gene is TRBV15, the J gene TRBJ2-2; 7 bases are shared with TRBD1. The junction had 5 bases not matched to a gene; V was cut back by 0 bases and J by 4 bases. Germline loops: CDR1 LNHNV, CDR2 YYDKDF (reference sequence). The CDR3 has 16 amino acids. The CDR3 reads CATSRERTGVTGELFF. CDR3 nucleotides: TGTGCCACCAGCAGAGAGCGGACAGGAGTCACCGGGGAGCTGTTTTTT.

The CDR3 sequence is CASSWGTGAVGYTF. CDR3 sequence (DNA): TGTGCCAGCAGCTGGGGGACAGGGGCTGTTGGCTACACCTTC. This chain links TRBV7-8 with TRBJ1-2; 10 nucleotides match TRBD1. Trimming cost V 4 bases and J 7 bases; bases outside gene matches: 6. Germline V gives CDR1 SGHVS, CDR2 FQNEAQ. The CDR3 consists of 14 residues.

This sequence joins TRBV25-1 and TRBJ1-1, with 7 bases matching TRBD1. J lost 1 base, V lost 3 bases, and 2 bases had no gene match. CDR1 is MGHDK and CDR2 is SYGVNS in the germline V gene. This CDR3 is built from 14 residues. The CDR3 protein is CASSDPGGNTEAFF. CDR3 in DNA: TGTGCCAGCAGTGACCCAGGGGGGAACACTGAAGCTTTCTTT.

The genes are TRBV12-5 and TRBJ2-3; D possibly corresponds to TRBD1 (6 bases). Germline CDR1 and CDR2: LGHNT and FRNRAP. The CDR3 is 14 amino acids. V lost 6 bases, J lost 3 bases, and 13 bases lay in between. The CDR3 spells CASGGGFWTDTQYF. CDR3 nucleotides: TGTGCTAGTGGAGGGGGATTTTGGACAGATACGCAGTATTTT.

The chain has TRBV5-4 and TRBJ1-2, with 7 bases identical to TRBD1. V was pared by 4 bases and J by 1 base, with 4 bases of the junction left unmatched. The CDR3 is 14 residues long. Germline V gives CDR1 SGHNT, CDR2 YYREEE (reference sequence). The CDR3 DNA reads TGTGCCAGCAGCAGGGACAGTCTTAACTATGGCTACACCTTC. Translation gives CASSRDSLNYGYTF. The full variable domain, completed using reference TRBV5-4 and TRBJ1-2, is ETGVTQSPTHLIKTRGQQVTLRCSSQSGHNTVSWYQQALGQGPQFIFQYYREEENGRGNFPPRFSGLQFPNYSSELNVNALELDDSALYLCASSRDSLNYGYTFGSGTRLTVV.

The chain employs TRBV4-1 and TRBJ2-3; 10 positions match TRBD2. V gave up 0 bases and J gave up 4 bases; unmatched junction bases: 10. Germline V gene sequence: CDR1 MGHRA, CDR2 YSYEKL. The CDR3 sequence is 18 residues long. The CDR3 DNA sequence: TGCGCCAGCAGCCAAGATGTAGAACTAGCGGGGAGAGCAGATACGCAGTATTTT. Encoded protein: CASSQDVELAGRADTQYF.

This chain uses TRBV12-3 or TRBV12-4 with TRBJ2-1; D is ambiguous. Trimming took 5 bases from V and 9 from J, leaving 11 bases between them. This CDR3 is built from 12 residues. The CDR3 bases are TGTGCCAGCAGTCCCCCGTTTGTTGAGCAGTTCTTC. It is translated as CASSPPFVEQFF.

V and J are TRBV19 and TRBJ2-7; weak D call: TRBD1 (6 bases). Trimming took off 3 bases at V and 1 base at J, with 13 bases between the two ends. Germline lookup yields CDR1 LNHDA and CDR2 SQIVND (reference sequence). The CDR3 totals 15 residues. CDR3 in DNA: TGTGCCAGTAGTATCTCCTACAGGGTTTCCTACGAGCAGTACTTC. It encodes CASSISYRVSYEQYF.

The rearrangement uses TRBV25-1 and TRBJ2-3; D perhaps matches TRBD2 (6 bases). V lost 2 bases, J lost 5 bases, and 11 bases lay in between. CDR3 size: 14 residues. Germline values: CDR1 MGHDK, CDR2 SYGVNS. CDR3 sequence reads: CASSEPGLLDTQYF. CDR3 in DNA: TGTGCCAGCAGTGAACCGGGACTTCTAGATACGCAGTATTTT.

To note about this clone: Sequence at one end of the junction differs from germline and may be a read error. This chain connects TRBV7-7 to TRBJ2-7; a weak D match, TRBD2 (5 bases). This CDR3 has 15 residues. CDR1 and CDR2 (germline): SSHAT, FNYEAQ (reference sequence). CDR3 nucleotides: TGTGCTAGCAGCCTCGGAGCGGACGGTTCCTACGAGCAGTACTTC. Translation gives CASSLGADGSYEQYF.

The chain has TRBV5-1 and TRBJ2-5; 12 positions match TRBD2. CDR1 is SGHRS, CDR2 YFSETQ, per germline. The V and J ends lost 2 bases and 2 bases, in that order; junction bases with no gene match: 7. The CDR3 has 17 amino acids. The CDR3 nucleotides read TGCGCCAGCAGCTTTTTTTCGACTAGCGGGGGACAAGAGACCCAGTACTTC. Residues: CASSFFSTSGGQETQYF.